This entry concerns a single TCR beta chain. The ends were cut back, 6 bases at V and 1 base at J, with 15 bases in the middle. This CDR3 comprises 15 residues. CDR1 and CDR2 from the germline V gene are MDHEN and SYDVKM. The record originates from a study of blood T cell repertoires in COVID-19. Study-level background: There were acute and convalescent COVID-19 samples, and they came from the United States, Italy and Spain.

Authors' data handling: Estimation of nucleated cell counts was performed using reference gene primer amplification. Generated by immunoSEQ multiplex PCR, the TCRdb table keeps only in-frame clones and is missing some. V, J and clone size reflect that table, while D and trimming were determined from the DNA. Of 300,000 to 350,000 clones in the sample, 88% were seen once. Donors were grouped by their self-reported clinical history. Symptom resolution, clearance, or two negative PCRs marked the recovered donors of Cohort 3. The sequencing sample was made of PBMCs or T cells enriched from blood (not recorded which). The clonotype originates from a man younger than 45 who had recovered from COVID-19. The chain joins TRBV28 to TRBJ1-1; tentatively, D is TRBD1 (6 bases). Here the CDR3 DNA reads TGTGCCAGCAGGGGGGCAGGGGCGGGGAACACTGAAGCTTTCTTT. It is translated as CASRGAGAGNTEAFF.